This T cell receptor beta chain derives from a study of post-analysis software for immune sequencing data. Study conclusions and caveats: The normalized Chao1 diversity of multiple sclerosis patients was significantly lower than that of controls. Four to six TRBV segments were significantly more frequent in patients than in controls. TRBV5-6, TRBV5-1 and TRBV20-1 were among these segments. Same-batch samples co-clustered strongly by F measure.

Carried by the TCR beta cDNA libraries were unique molecular identifiers. Yield was roughly 0.5 million cDNA molecules from about 0.94 to 9.7 million T cells. TCRdb independently ran MiXCR on the PCR reads; one entry per CDR3 protein. In the table there are hundreds of thousands of distinct CDR3 sequences, roughly half of which are singletons. CDR3 length: 19 residues. The ends were cut back, 5 bases at V and 0 bases at J, with 20 bases in the middle. Germline loops: CDR1 SSHAT, CDR2 FNYEAQ (reference sequence). A word on this clonotype: Its antigen is still unknown.

The chain combines TRBV7-7 with TRBJ2-6, with D perhaps TRBD2 (5 bases). The TCR originated in a girl aged 10-17 years with multiple sclerosis. Input material: blood. CDR3 nucleotides: TGTGCCAGCAGCCCAACGGCGGCAGGAGGTCTCTCTGGGGCCAACGTCCTGACTTTC. Residues: CASSPTAAGGLSGANVLTF. Full variable domain (outside the CDR3, taken from reference TRBV7-7 and TRBJ2-6): GAGVSQSPRYKVTKRGQDVTLRCDPISSHATLYWYQQALGQGPEFLTYFNYEAQPDKSGLPSDRFSAERPEGSISTLTIQRTEQRDSAMYRCASSPTAAGGLSGANVLTFGAGSRLTVL.